These T cell receptor beta chains were read from a single sample in a study of CD8+CD57+ T cells in acquired aplastic anemia. TCRdb fed the reads into MiXCR, producing one record per CDR3 protein. The sample includes about 180,000 distinct CDR3 sequences, around 45% of them seen just once. Sequenced sample: sorted CD4+, CD8+, or CD8+CD57+ T cells (not recorded which) from PBMCs. The receptor set was obtained from a human donor in good health. Each CDR3 is given with its conserved first and last residue. Each record gives: V gene, J gene, clone size, D gene, CDR3 protein, CDR3 DNA. D genes are given only for firm matches. Clone size is not always given. Where it is, it says once, few, many or a class for expanded clones.

v_gene: TRBV20-1
j_gene: TRBJ2-1
abundance: -
d_gene: -
CDR3aa: CSARDLRAYNEQFF
CDR3nt: TGCAGTGCTAGAGACTTAAGAGCCTACAATGAGCAGTTCTTC

v_gene: TRBV7-8
j_gene: TRBJ2-1
abundance: -
d_gene: -
CDR3aa: CASSLGGWGGEQFF
CDR3nt: TGTGCCAGCAGCTTAGGAGGGTGGGGTGGAGAGCAGTTCTTC

v_gene: TRBV3-1
j_gene: TRBJ2-7
abundance: -
d_gene: -
CDR3aa: CASSQNDRRPYEQYF
CDR3nt: TGTGCCAGCAGCCAAAATGACAGGAGGCCCTACGAGCAGTACTTC

v_gene: TRBV15
j_gene: TRBJ1-6
abundance: -
d_gene: TRBD1
CDR3aa: CATSNRGSGSPLHF
CDR3nt: TGTGCCACCAGCAACAGGGGATCCGGGTCACCCCTCCACTTT

v_gene: TRBV2
j_gene: TRBJ2-3
abundance: -
d_gene: TRBD1
CDR3aa: CASRDRAGTDTQYF
CDR3nt: TGTGCCAGCAGGGACAGGGCAGGGACAGATACGCAGTATTTT

v_gene: TRBV19
j_gene: TRBJ1-6
abundance: -
d_gene: -
CDR3aa: CASSITGYYSPLHF
CDR3nt: TGTGCCAGTAGTATAACGGGTTATTATTCACCCCTCCACTTT

v_gene: TRBV7-9
j_gene: TRBJ1-1
abundance: many
d_gene: -
CDR3aa: CASSLIGATEAFF
CDR3nt: TGTGCCAGCAGCTTAATAGGGGCGACTGAAGCTTTCTTT

v_gene: TRBV10-3
j_gene: TRBJ2-3
abundance: -
d_gene: -
CDR3aa: CATSTPGDTQYF
CDR3nt: TGTGCCACCAGCACCCCGGGGGATACGCAGTATTTT

v_gene: TRBV27
j_gene: TRBJ2-4
abundance: -
d_gene: -
CDR3aa: CATKPTSAKNIQYF
CDR3nt: TGTGCCACCAAACCTACTAGCGCCAAAAACATTCAGTACTTC

v_gene: TRBV10-3
j_gene: TRBJ2-5
abundance: -
d_gene: -
CDR3aa: CAISGQKGEGTQYF
CDR3nt: TGTGCCATCAGTGGGCAGAAGGGGGAAGGGACCCAGTACTTC

v_gene: TRBV20-1
j_gene: TRBJ1-2
abundance: -
d_gene: -
CDR3aa: CSARDGGAWGYTF
CDR3nt: TGCAGTGCTAGAGATGGGGGGGCGTGGGGCTACACCTTC

v_gene: TRBV29-1
j_gene: TRBJ2-5
abundance: -
d_gene: TRBD2
CDR3aa: CSVKTSGQETQYF
CDR3nt: TGCAGCGTGAAGACTAGCGGACAAGAGACCCAGTACTTC

v_gene: TRBV6-5
j_gene: TRBJ1-6
abundance: many
d_gene: TRBD1
CDR3aa: CASSYSVPTGVHSPLHF
CDR3nt: TGTGCCAGCAGTTACTCCGTACCCACAGGGGTACACTCACCCCTCCACTTT

v_gene: TRBV20-1
j_gene: TRBJ2-7
abundance: -
d_gene: TRBD1
CDR3aa: CSARDFSDRIYEQYF
CDR3nt: TGCAGTGCTAGAGATTTCTCGGACAGGATCTACGAGCAGTACTTC

v_gene: TRBV12-3/TRBV12-4
j_gene: TRBJ2-7
abundance: -
d_gene: -
CDR3aa: CASSLMEGHEQYF
CDR3nt: TGTGCCAGCAGTTTAATGGAGGGCCACGAGCAGTACTTC

v_gene: TRBV19
j_gene: TRBJ1-5
abundance: -
d_gene: -
CDR3aa: CASLPIGENQPQHF
CDR3nt: TGTGCCAGCCTACCGATAGGGGAGAATCAGCCCCAGCATTTT

v_gene: TRBV20-1
j_gene: TRBJ2-7
abundance: -
d_gene: -
CDR3aa: CSAYSMDSYEQYF
CDR3nt: TGCAGTGCTTACTCGATGGACTCCTACGAGCAGTACTTC

v_gene: TRBV5-6
j_gene: TRBJ1-5
abundance: many
d_gene: -
CDR3aa: CASSWGHSNQPQHF
CDR3nt: TGTGCCAGCAGCTGGGGACACAGCAATCAGCCCCAGCATTTT

v_gene: TRBV9
j_gene: TRBJ1-1
abundance: -
d_gene: -
CDR3aa: CASSVDIPDEAFF
CDR3nt: TGTGCCAGCAGCGTAGACATCCCGGATGAAGCTTTCTTT

v_gene: TRBV20-1
j_gene: TRBJ1-3
abundance: many
d_gene: -
CDR3aa: CSAQSGNTIYF
CDR3nt: TGCAGTGCACAGTCTGGAAACACCATATATTTT

v_gene: TRBV2
j_gene: TRBJ1-4
abundance: -
d_gene: -
CDR3aa: CASRDLRLFF
CDR3nt: TGTGCCAGCAGGGACCTCCGACTGTTTTTT

v_gene: TRBV12-3/TRBV12-4
j_gene: TRBJ1-1
abundance: many
d_gene: TRBD1
CDR3aa: CASSFRTGVNTEAFF
CDR3nt: TGTGCCAGCAGTTTCAGGACAGGGGTGAACACTGAAGCTTTCTTT

v_gene: TRBV6-1
j_gene: TRBJ2-5
abundance: few
d_gene: -
CDR3aa: CASSPLSIGFSWETQYF
CDR3nt: TGTGCCAGCAGTCCCCTGTCCATAGGGTTTTCTTGGGAGACCCAGTACTTC

v_gene: TRBV9
j_gene: TRBJ1-1
abundance: -
d_gene: -
CDR3aa: CASSVGGGANNTEAFF
CDR3nt: TGTGCCAGCAGCGTAGGAGGTGGGGCCAACAACACTGAAGCTTTCTTT

v_gene: TRBV30
j_gene: TRBJ1-5
abundance: -
d_gene: -
CDR3aa: CAWSVHSGDSNQPQHF
CDR3nt: TGTGCCTGGAGTGTACACTCGGGGGATAGCAATCAGCCCCAGCATTTT

v_gene: TRBV5-1
j_gene: TRBJ1-2
abundance: many
d_gene: TRBD1
CDR3aa: CASSLAVTGSGYTF
CDR3nt: TGCGCCAGCAGCTTGGCCGTGACAGGGTCTGGCTACACCTTC

v_gene: TRBV2
j_gene: TRBJ2-1
abundance: many
d_gene: -
CDR3aa: CASRFGSSYNEQFF
CDR3nt: TGTGCCAGCAGATTCGGGAGCTCCTACAATGAGCAGTTCTTC

v_gene: TRBV20-1
j_gene: TRBJ2-7
abundance: -
d_gene: -
CDR3aa: CSASRDTYEQYF
CDR3nt: TGCAGTGCAAGCCGGGACACCTACGAGCAGTACTTC

v_gene: TRBV20-1
j_gene: TRBJ1-4
abundance: -
d_gene: -
CDR3aa: CSARYSRIFATNEKLFF
CDR3nt: TGCAGTGCTAGATATAGTCGGATATTTGCAACTAATGAAAAACTGTTTTTT

v_gene: TRBV15
j_gene: TRBJ2-7
abundance: few
d_gene: -
CDR3aa: CATSTSQGREQYF
CDR3nt: TGTGCCACCAGCACCTCGCAGGGGAGAGAGCAGTACTTC

v_gene: TRBV10-3
j_gene: TRBJ2-3
abundance: -
d_gene: -
CDR3aa: CAISEQRRTDTQYF
CDR3nt: TGTGCCATCAGTGAACAGAGGAGAACAGATACGCAGTATTTT

v_gene: TRBV12-3/TRBV12-4
j_gene: TRBJ2-1
abundance: -
d_gene: TRBD2
CDR3aa: CASRLTSGVLNEQFF
CDR3nt: TGTGCCAGCAGGTTGACTAGCGGGGTCTTAAATGAGCAGTTCTTC

v_gene: TRBV15
j_gene: TRBJ1-5
abundance: -
d_gene: TRBD1
CDR3aa: CATSRQGAHQPQHF
CDR3nt: TGTGCCACCAGCAGACAGGGGGCCCATCAGCCCCAGCATTTT

v_gene: TRBV20-1
j_gene: TRBJ2-1
abundance: once
d_gene: TRBD2
CDR3aa: CSARDWGAGRGEQFF
CDR3nt: TGCAGTGCTAGAGATTGGGGAGCCGGGAGGGGTGAGCAGTTCTTC

v_gene: TRBV10-3
j_gene: TRBJ2-3
abundance: -
d_gene: -
CDR3aa: CAISESGTTDTQYF
CDR3nt: TGTGCCATCAGTGAGTCAGGCACCACAGATACGCAGTATTTT

v_gene: TRBV5-4
j_gene: TRBJ2-5
abundance: -
d_gene: TRBD2
CDR3aa: CASSLYFPGAGGTTETQYF
CDR3nt: TGTGCCAGCAGCTTGTACTTTCCCGGTGCGGGAGGAACCACGGAGACCCAGTACTTC

v_gene: TRBV4-2
j_gene: TRBJ2-1
abundance: few
d_gene: -
CDR3aa: CASSQDAGVVLGGFEQFF
CDR3nt: TGTGCCAGCAGCCAAGATGCTGGTGTAGTGTTGGGCGGATTTGAGCAGTTCTTC

v_gene: TRBV19
j_gene: TRBJ2-7
abundance: -
d_gene: TRBD1
CDR3aa: CASSIGQGDLDEQYF
CDR3nt: TGTGCCAGTAGTATAGGACAGGGTGATCTCGACGAGCAGTACTTC

v_gene: TRBV7-9
j_gene: TRBJ2-5
abundance: -
d_gene: -
CDR3aa: CASSSPRDQYF
CDR3nt: TGTGCCAGCAGCTCGCCCCGGGACCAGTACTTC

v_gene: TRBV18
j_gene: TRBJ1-6
abundance: -
d_gene: -
CDR3aa: CVSSPQGYNPPLHF
CDR3nt: TGTGTCAGCTCACCCCAGGGTTATAATCCACCCCTCCACTTT

v_gene: TRBV20-1
j_gene: TRBJ1-1
abundance: -
d_gene: -
CDR3aa: CSARDGTMNTEAVF
CDR3nt: TGCAGTGCTAGAGATGGGACCATGAATACTGAAGCTGTCTTT

v_gene: TRBV25-1
j_gene: TRBJ2-7
abundance: once
d_gene: -
CDR3aa: CASRRDEYEQYF
CDR3nt: TGTGCCAGCAGAAGGGACGAATACGAGCAGTACTTC

v_gene: TRBV10-3
j_gene: TRBJ2-2
abundance: few
d_gene: -
CDR3aa: CASSYSPGKNTGELFF
CDR3nt: TGTGCCAGCAGTTACTCTCCAGGGAAAAACACCGGGGAGCTGTTTTTT